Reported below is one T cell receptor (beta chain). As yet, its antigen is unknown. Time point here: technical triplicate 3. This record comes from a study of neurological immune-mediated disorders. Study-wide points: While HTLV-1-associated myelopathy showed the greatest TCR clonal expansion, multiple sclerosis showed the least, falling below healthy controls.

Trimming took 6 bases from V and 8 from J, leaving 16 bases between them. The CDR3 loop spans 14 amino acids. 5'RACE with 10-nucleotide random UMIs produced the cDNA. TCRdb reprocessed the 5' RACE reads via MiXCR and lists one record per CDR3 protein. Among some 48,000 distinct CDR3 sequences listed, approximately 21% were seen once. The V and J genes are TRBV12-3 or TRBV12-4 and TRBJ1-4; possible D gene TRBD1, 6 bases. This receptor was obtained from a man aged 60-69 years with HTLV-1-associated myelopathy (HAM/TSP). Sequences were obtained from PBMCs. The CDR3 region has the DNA TGTGCCAGCAGCCCACAGGGATTGAAGGAAAAACTGTTTTTT. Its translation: CASSPQGLKEKLFF.